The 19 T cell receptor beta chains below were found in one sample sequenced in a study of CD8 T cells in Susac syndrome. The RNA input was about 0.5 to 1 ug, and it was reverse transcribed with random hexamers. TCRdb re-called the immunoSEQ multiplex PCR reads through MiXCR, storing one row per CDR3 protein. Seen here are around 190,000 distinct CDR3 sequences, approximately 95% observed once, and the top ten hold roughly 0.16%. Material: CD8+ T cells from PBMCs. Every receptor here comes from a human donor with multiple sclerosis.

CDR3 bases: TGTGCCAGCAGCTTGGACCCAAGGGAGCAGTACTTC. This gives the protein CASSLDPREQYF. The rearrangement uses TRBV5-6 and TRBJ2-7; D ambiguous. From germline, CDR1 is SGHDT and CDR2 YYEEEE. Trimming took off 0 bases at V and 7 bases at J, with 8 bases between the two ends. The CDR3 is 12 residues long.

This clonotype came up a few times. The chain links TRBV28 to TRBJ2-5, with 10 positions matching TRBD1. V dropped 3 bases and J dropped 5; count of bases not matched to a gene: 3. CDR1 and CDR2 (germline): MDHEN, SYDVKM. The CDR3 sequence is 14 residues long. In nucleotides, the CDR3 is TGTGCCAGCAGTTTGACAGGGGGCCGGGAGACCCAGTACTTC. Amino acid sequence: CASSLTGGRETQYF.

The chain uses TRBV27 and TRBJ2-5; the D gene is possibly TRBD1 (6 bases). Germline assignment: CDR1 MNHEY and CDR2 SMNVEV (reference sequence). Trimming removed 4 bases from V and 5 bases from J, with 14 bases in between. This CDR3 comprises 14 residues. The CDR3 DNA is TGTGCCAGCAGTTCACAGGGTGAGGTGGAGACCCAGTACTTC. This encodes CASSSQGEVETQYF.

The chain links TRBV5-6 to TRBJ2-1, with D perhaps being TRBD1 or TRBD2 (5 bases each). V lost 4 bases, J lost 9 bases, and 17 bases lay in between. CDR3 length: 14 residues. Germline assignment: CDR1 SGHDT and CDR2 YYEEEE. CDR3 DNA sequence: TGTGCCAGCAGCCCCGGGGACGCTCACCGTGAGCAGTTCTTC. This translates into CASSPGDAHREQFF.

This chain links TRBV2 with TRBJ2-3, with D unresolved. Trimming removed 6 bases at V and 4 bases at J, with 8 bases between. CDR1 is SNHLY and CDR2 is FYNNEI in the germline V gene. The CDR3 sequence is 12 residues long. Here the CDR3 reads CASRQFPDTQYF. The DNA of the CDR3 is TGTGCCAGCAGGCAGTTTCCAGATACGCAGTATTTT.

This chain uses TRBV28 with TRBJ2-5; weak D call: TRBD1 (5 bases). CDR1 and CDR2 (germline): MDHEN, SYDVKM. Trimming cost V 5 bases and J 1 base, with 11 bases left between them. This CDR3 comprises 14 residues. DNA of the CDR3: TGTGCCAGCAGTCCCCGACAGACCCAAGAGACCCAGTACTTC. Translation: CASSPRQTQETQYF.

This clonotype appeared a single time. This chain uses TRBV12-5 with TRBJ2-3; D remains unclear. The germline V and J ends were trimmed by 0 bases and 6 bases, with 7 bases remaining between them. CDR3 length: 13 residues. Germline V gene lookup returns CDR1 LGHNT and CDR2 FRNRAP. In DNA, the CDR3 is TGTGCTAGTGGTTTGGTAGTGGCGGATACGCAGTATTTT. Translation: CASGLVVADTQYF.

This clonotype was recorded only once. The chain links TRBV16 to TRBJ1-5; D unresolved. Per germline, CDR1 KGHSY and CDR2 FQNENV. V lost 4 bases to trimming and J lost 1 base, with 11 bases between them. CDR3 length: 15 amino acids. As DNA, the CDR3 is TGTGCCAGCAGCCCCGAAACAGTCAGCAATCAGCCCCAGCATTTT. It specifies CASSPETVSNQPQHF.

CDR3 loop: CSVGKGGEAFF. The CDR3 DNA is TGCAGCGTTGGAAAAGGGGGTGAAGCTTTCTTT. The rearrangement joins TRBV29-1 to TRBJ1-1, with a weak D call TRBD1 (6 bases). The V gene lost 4 bases and the J gene lost 7 bases, with 10 bases spanning the gap. CDR3 length: 11 amino acids. From germline, CDR1 is SQVTM and CDR2 ANQGSEA.

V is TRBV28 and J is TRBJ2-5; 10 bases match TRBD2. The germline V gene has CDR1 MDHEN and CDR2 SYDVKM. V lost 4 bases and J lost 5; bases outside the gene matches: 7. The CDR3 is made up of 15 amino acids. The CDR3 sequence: CASSSEREGLETQYF. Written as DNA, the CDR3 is TGTGCCAGCAGTTCCGAGCGGGAGGGCCTCGAGACCCAGTACTTC. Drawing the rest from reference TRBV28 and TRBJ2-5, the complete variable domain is DVKVTQSSRYLVKRTGEKVFLECVQDMDHENMFWYRQDPGLGLRLIYFSYDVKMKEKGDIPEGYSVSREKKERFSLILESASTNQTSMYLCASSSEREGLETQYFGPGTRLLVL.

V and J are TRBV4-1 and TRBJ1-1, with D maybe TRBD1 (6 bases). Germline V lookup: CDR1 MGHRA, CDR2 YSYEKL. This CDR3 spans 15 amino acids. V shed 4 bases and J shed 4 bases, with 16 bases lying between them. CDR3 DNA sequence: TGCGCCAGCAGCCCAGGAACAGGGTTGGGCACTGAAGCTTTCTTT. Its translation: CASSPGTGLGTEAFF.

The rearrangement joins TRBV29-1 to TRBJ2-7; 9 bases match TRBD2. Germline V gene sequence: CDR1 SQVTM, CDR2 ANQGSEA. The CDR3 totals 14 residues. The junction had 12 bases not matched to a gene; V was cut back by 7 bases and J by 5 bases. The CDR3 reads CSATSSGIVNEQYF. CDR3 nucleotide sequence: TGCAGCGCCACTTCTAGCGGGATTGTAAACGAGCAGTACTTC.

The CDR3 coding sequence is TGTGCCAGCAGTGAGGCACTCTCTGGGGCCAACGTCCTGACTTTC. Amino acid sequence: CASSEALSGANVLTF. The V and J genes are TRBV2 and TRBJ2-6; D is unclear. V lost 3 bases to trimming and J lost 0 bases, with 6 bases between them. CDR3 length: 15 residues. Germline assignment: CDR1 SNHLY and CDR2 FYNNEI.

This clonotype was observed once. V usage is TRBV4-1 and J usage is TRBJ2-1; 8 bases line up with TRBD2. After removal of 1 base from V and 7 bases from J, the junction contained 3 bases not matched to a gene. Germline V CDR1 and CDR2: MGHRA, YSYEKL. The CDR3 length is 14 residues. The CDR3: CASSQAKRGNEQFF. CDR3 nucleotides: TGCGCCAGCAGCCAAGCTAAGCGGGGGAATGAGCAGTTCTTC.

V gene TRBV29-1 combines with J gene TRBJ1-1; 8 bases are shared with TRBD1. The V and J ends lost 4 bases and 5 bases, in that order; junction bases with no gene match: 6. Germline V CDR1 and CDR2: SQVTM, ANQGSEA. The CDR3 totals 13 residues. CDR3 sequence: CSVGQGLATEAFF. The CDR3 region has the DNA TGCAGCGTTGGACAGGGGTTGGCAACTGAAGCTTTCTTT.

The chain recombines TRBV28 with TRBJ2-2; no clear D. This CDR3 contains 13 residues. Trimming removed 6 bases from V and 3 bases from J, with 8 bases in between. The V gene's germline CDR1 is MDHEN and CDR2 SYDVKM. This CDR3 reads CASSLWDTGELFF. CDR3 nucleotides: TGTGCCAGCAGCCTCTGGGACACCGGGGAGCTGTTTTTT.

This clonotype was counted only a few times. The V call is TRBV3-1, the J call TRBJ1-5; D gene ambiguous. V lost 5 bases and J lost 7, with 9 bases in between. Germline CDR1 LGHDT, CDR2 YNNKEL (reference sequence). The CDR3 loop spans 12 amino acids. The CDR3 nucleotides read TGTGCCAGCAGCAACCTCGAGCAGCCCCAGCATTTT. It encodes CASSNLEQPQHF.

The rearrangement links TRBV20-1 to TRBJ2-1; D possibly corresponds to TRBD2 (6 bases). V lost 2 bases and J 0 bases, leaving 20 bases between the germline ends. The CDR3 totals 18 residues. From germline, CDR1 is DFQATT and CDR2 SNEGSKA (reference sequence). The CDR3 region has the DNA TGCAGTGCTAGACCCAACGTCACTAGCCACGACTCCTACAATGAGCAGTTCTTC. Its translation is CSARPNVTSHDSYNEQFF.

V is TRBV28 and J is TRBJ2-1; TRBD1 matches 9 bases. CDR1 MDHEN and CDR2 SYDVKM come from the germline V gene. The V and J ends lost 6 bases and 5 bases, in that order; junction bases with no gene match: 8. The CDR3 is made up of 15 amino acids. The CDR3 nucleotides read TGTGCCAGCAGCCCGACCGGGACAGGGAACAATGAGCAGTTCTTC. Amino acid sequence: CASSPTGTGNNEQFF.